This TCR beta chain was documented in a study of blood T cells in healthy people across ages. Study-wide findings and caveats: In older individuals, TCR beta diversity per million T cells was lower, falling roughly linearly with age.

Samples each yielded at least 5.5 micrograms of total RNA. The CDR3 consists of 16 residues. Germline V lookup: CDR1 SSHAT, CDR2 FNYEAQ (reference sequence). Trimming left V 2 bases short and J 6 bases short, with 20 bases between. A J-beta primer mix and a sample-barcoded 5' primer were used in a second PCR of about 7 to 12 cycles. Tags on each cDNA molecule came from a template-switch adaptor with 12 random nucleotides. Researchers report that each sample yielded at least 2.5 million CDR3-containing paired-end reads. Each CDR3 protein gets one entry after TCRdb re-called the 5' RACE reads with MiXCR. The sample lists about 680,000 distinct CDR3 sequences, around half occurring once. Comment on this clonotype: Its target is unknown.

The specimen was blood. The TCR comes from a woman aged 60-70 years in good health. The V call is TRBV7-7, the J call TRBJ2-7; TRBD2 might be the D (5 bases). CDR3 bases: TGTGCCAGCAGCTTAAGTGTAGGTGGTCAAGGGAGCGAGCAGTACTTC. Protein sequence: CASSLSVGGQGSEQYF.